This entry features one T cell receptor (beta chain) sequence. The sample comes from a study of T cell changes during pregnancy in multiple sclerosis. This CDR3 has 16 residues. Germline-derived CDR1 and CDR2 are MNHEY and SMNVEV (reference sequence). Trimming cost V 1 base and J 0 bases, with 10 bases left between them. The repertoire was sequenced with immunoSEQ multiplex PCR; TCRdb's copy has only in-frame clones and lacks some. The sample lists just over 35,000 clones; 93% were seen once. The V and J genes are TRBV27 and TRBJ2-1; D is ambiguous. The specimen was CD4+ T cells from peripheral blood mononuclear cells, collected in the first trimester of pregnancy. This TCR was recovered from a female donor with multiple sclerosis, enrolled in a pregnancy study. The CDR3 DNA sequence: TGTGCCAGCAGTTTATTCTCCTCTAGCTCCTACAATGAGCAGTTCTTC. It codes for CASSLFSSSSYNEQFF.